Below are 26 T cell receptor beta chains sequenced from a single sample in a study of blood T cell repertoires in COVID-19. The assay was immunoSEQ multiplex PCR, and TCRdb's table has in-frame clones only and misses some. The sample lists about 440,000 clones; 87% were seen once. What was sequenced was PBMCs or T cells enriched from blood (not recorded which). Receptor source: a woman younger than 35 with acute COVID-19.

The rearrangement links TRBV10-3 to TRBJ1-1; D ambiguous. The CDR3 totals 14 residues. The germline V gene encodes CDR1 ENHRY and CDR2 SYGVKD. The V end was cut by 3 bases, the J end by 0 bases, with 8 bases between. The CDR3 DNA sequence: TGTGCCATCAGTGAATCAGACATGAACACTGAAGCTTTCTTT. It yields the protein CAISESDMNTEAFF.

The chain is built from TRBV7-2 and TRBJ1-5; TRBD1 agrees at 8 bases. After removal of 5 bases from V and 9 bases from J, the junction contained 15 bases not matched to a gene. This CDR3 contains 16 residues. Germline V CDR1 and CDR2: SGHTA, FQGNSA. The CDR3 here is CASSPKSGQGRMPQHF. The CDR3 DNA follows: TGTGCCAGCAGCCCAAAAAGCGGACAGGGAAGGATGCCCCAGCATTTT.

This clone was counted a single time. The rearrangement uses TRBV20-1 and TRBJ2-5; no clear D. The CDR3 extends over 10 amino acids. Germline V gives CDR1 DFQATT, CDR2 SNEGSKA (reference sequence). V lost 6 bases and J lost 3, with 5 bases in between. The CDR3 coding sequence is TGCAGTGCCGTAAAAGAGACCCAGTACTTC. It encodes CSAVKETQYF.

This chain joins TRBV5-1 and TRBJ1-6; the D gene is possibly TRBD1 (6 bases). The CDR3 has 15 amino acids. Trimming stripped 6 bases from V and 0 bases from J, with 10 bases between. The germline CDR1 and CDR2 sequences are SGHRS and YFSETQ. The DNA of the CDR3 is TGCGCCAGCAAAACGGACAGCTCCTATAATTCACCCCTCCACTTT. Residues: CASKTDSSYNSPLHF.

The chain has TRBV5-6 and TRBJ2-7, with a tentative D call TRBD2 (7 bases). Germline CDR1 is SGHDT and CDR2 is YYEEEE. This CDR3 has 16 amino acids. Trimming took off 0 bases at V and 1 base at J, with 14 bases between the two ends. The DNA of the CDR3 is TGTGCCAGCAGCTTGGTGGGGGGGCCCCCATCCTACGAGCAGTACTTC. Its translation is CASSLVGGPPSYEQYF.

The chain joins TRBV28 to TRBJ2-5, with D possibly TRBD2 on 5 matching bases. The CDR3 runs to 14 residues. Trimming took 7 bases from V and 5 from J, leaving 17 bases between them. Germline CDR1 MDHEN, CDR2 SYDVKM. CDR3 nucleotides: TGTGCCAGCATCAAAGGTGGTAGAGGGGAGACCCAGTACTTC. It yields the protein CASIKGGRGETQYF.

The rearrangement uses TRBV5-6 and TRBJ2-7; 7 bases are shared with TRBD2. In germline, CDR1 is SGHDT, CDR2 YYEEEE. This CDR3 has 12 residues. Trimming removed 4 bases from V and 6 bases from J; junction bases left unmatched: 4. The CDR3 spells CASSGGLSEQYF. CDR3 DNA: TGTGCCAGCAGCGGGGGACTATCCGAGCAGTACTTC. Variable domain in full (rest from reference TRBV5-6 and TRBJ2-7): DAGVTQSPTHLIKTRGQQVTLRCSPKSGHDTVSWYQQALGQGPQFIFQYYEEEERQRGNFPDRFSGHQFPNYSSELNVNALLLGDSALYLCASSGGLSEQYFGPGTRLTVT.

A remark on this clone: A much more abundant neighbour one base away suggests this may be a read error. The chain couples TRBV11-1 to TRBJ2-3; D is uncertain. Trimming left V 0 bases short and J 5 bases short, with 3 bases between. The CDR3 is made up of 12 amino acids. Germline lookup yields CDR1 SGHAT and CDR2 FQDESV (reference sequence). CDR3 DNA sequence: TGTGCCAGCAGCTTAGCCCTAGATACGCAGTATTTT. It is translated as CASSLALDTQYF.

The chain links TRBV3-1 (or the pseudogene TRBV3-2) to TRBJ2-3; TRBD2 matches 8 bases. The junction had 5 bases not matched to a gene; V was cut back by 1 base and J by 2 bases. There are 16 residues in the CDR3. In germline, CDR1 is LGHDT, CDR2 YNNKEL (reference sequence). CDR3 loop: CASSQGKREITDTQYF. CDR3 DNA sequence: TGTGCCAGCAGCCAAGGAAAGCGGGAGATCACAGATACGCAGTATTTT.

The chain is built from TRBV29-1 and TRBJ2-1, with 8 bases that match TRBD2. The CDR3 length is 17 residues. CDR1 SQVTM and CDR2 ANQGSEA come from the germline V gene. Trimming at V came to 6 bases and at J to 6 bases, leaving 19 bases not matched to a gene. CDR3 DNA: TGCAGCGTAGAAACCCTGTTACTAGCGGACCTCGGCAATGAGCAGTTCTTC. Residues: CSVETLLLADLGNEQFF.

V and J are TRBV19 and TRBJ1-2, with no clear D. V was shortened by 3 bases and J by 1 base, with 3 bases between the two germline ends. The CDR3 sequence is 12 residues long. The germline gives CDR1 LNHDA, CDR2 SQIVND (reference sequence). DNA for the CDR3: TGTGCCAGTAGTATTAGTAACTATGGCTACACCTTC. Protein sequence: CASSISNYGYTF.

The rearrangement uses TRBV10-3 and TRBJ1-1, with 11 bases fitting TRBD1. Trimming at V came to 6 bases and at J to 6 bases, leaving 12 bases not matched to a gene. Per germline, CDR1 ENHRY and CDR2 SYGVKD. The CDR3 totals 16 residues. CDR3: CAIRGRTGGSISEAFF. The CDR3, as DNA: TGTGCCATCAGGGGCCGGACAGGGGGCTCTATATCTGAAGCTTTCTTT.

CDR3 nucleotide sequence: TGTGCCAGCCGCAACAGGGTTGAAGATACGCAGTATTTT. Translation gives CASRNRVEDTQYF. V is TRBV25-1 and J is TRBJ2-3; D is possibly TRBD1 (6 bases). This CDR3 is built from 13 residues. From germline, CDR1 is MGHDK and CDR2 SYGVNS. V lost 8 bases, J lost 5 bases, and 14 bases lay in between.

The V gene is TRBV20-1, the J gene TRBJ2-3; D is perhaps TRBD2 (6 bases). Looked up from germline, CDR1 is DFQATT and CDR2 is SNEGSKA (reference sequence). Trimming cost V 7 bases and J 7 bases, with 9 bases left between them. The CDR3 runs to 10 residues. The CDR3 protein is CSVRGNTQYF. The CDR3 nucleotides are TGCAGTGTGCGGGGTAATACGCAGTATTTT.

This chain joins TRBV24-1 and TRBJ2-1, with 12 bases matching TRBD2. Germline trimming cut 9 bases from V and 4 bases from J; bases unmatched to any gene: 6. The CDR3 spans 15 residues. Germline V gene sequence: CDR1 KGHDR, CDR2 SFDVKD. The CDR3 region is CATGQTSGRYNEQFF. The CDR3 DNA reads TGTGCCACCGGCCAGACTAGCGGGAGATACAATGAGCAGTTCTTC.

The DNA of the CDR3 is TGCGCCAGCAGGGAGACCGGAGCTAACTATGGCTACACCTTC. It is translated as CASRETGANYGYTF. The rearrangement links TRBV10-2 to TRBJ1-2; D call uncertain. In germline, CDR1 is WSHSY, CDR2 SAAADI. The V gene lost 6 bases and the J gene lost 0 bases, with 11 bases spanning the gap. The CDR3 consists of 14 residues.

The genes are TRBV5-5 and TRBJ2-7; D is unresolved. The germline V gene encodes CDR1 SGHKS and CDR2 YYEKEE (reference sequence). The CDR3 runs to 14 residues. Trimming shortened V by 0 bases and J by 4 bases, and 11 bases separated the two germline ends. As DNA, the CDR3 is TGTGCCAGCAGCTTGGCCCTTCTCGGGTACGAGCAGTACTTC. This gives the protein CASSLALLGYEQYF.

This chain joins TRBV7-6 and TRBJ1-3, with D maybe TRBD1 (5 bases). The V gene lost 2 bases and the J gene lost 0 bases, with 8 bases spanning the gap. This CDR3 has 15 amino acids. Looked up from germline, CDR1 is SGHVS and CDR2 is FNYEAQ. The CDR3 is CASSLTDSSGNTIYF. CDR3 coding DNA: TGTGCCAGCAGCTTAACCGACAGCTCTGGAAACACCATATATTTT.

CDR3 region: CATPDSLNSPLHF. In DNA form, the CDR3 reads TGTGCCACCCCAGACAGCCTTAATTCACCCCTCCACTTT. This chain connects TRBV2 to TRBJ1-6; TRBD1 is a possible D gene (5 bases). Per the germline V gene, CDR1 is SNHLY and CDR2 is FYNNEI. The CDR3 totals 13 residues. The V end lost 10 bases, the J end lost 6 bases, and 13 bases lay between the germline ends.

V gene TRBV3-1 (or the pseudogene TRBV3-2) combines with J gene TRBJ1-1; 9 nucleotides line up with TRBD1. The V and J ends lost 4 bases and 4 bases, in that order; junction bases with no gene match: 4. CDR3 length equals 14 residues. The V gene's germline CDR1 is LGHDT and CDR2 YNNKEL (reference sequence). This chain's CDR3 is CASSRQGDGTEAFF. The DNA of the CDR3 is TGTGCCAGCAGCCGACAGGGGGATGGCACTGAAGCTTTCTTT.

The chain is built from TRBV18 and TRBJ2-2, with D possibly being TRBD1 (5 bases). Trimming removed 6 bases from V and 4 bases from J, with 15 bases in between. The CDR3 has 15 amino acids. Germline loops: CDR1 KGHSH, CDR2 LQKENI. Here the CDR3 reads CASSPPGGATGELFF. CDR3 in DNA: TGTGCCAGCTCCCCGCCAGGTGGGGCCACCGGGGAGCTGTTTTTT.

The chain links TRBV19 to TRBJ2-6; D possibly corresponds to TRBD1 (6 bases). The germline CDR1 and CDR2 sequences are LNHDA and SQIVND (reference sequence). The CDR3 runs to 16 residues. Trimming left V 3 bases short and J 2 bases short, with 11 bases between. The CDR3 nucleotides read TGTGCCAGTAGTATGGGGGCCACCCCTGGGGCCAACGTCCTGACTTTC. This gives the protein CASSMGATPGANVLTF.

The chain recombines TRBV9 with TRBJ1-2; TRBD1 matches 7 bases. Unmatched junction bases numbered 6, after V lost 0 bases and J lost 10 bases. There are 13 residues in the CDR3. Germline V CDR1 and CDR2: SGDLS, YYNGEE. CDR3 protein: CASSVARDRNYTF. CDR3 nucleotides: TGTGCCAGCAGCGTAGCCCGGGACAGAAACTACACCTTC.

The genes are TRBV27 and TRBJ1-5; TRBD1 matches at 8 bases. Trimming cost V 2 bases and J 5 bases; bases outside gene matches: 8. CDR1 is MNHEY and CDR2 is SMNVEV in the germline V gene (reference sequence). The CDR3 is 16 amino acids. The chain's CDR3 is CASSLLGGTGHQPQHF. Here the CDR3 DNA reads TGTGCCAGCAGTTTACTTGGAGGGACAGGTCATCAGCCCCAGCATTTT.

The chain couples TRBV21-1 to TRBJ1-6. TRBV21-1 has pseudogene status. The length of the CDR3 is 15 residues. The CDR3 DNA follows: TGTGCCAGCAGCAAATGCGGCCCAAGAGGGTCACCCCTCCACTTT. As protein: CASSKCGPRGSPLHF.

The CDR3: CASSSRLAGGHTDTQYF. The DNA for the CDR3 is TGTGCCAGCAGCAGCCGACTAGCGGGGGGCCACACAGATACGCAGTATTTT. The chain has TRBV9 and TRBJ2-3; 13 bases fit TRBD2. Per germline, CDR1 SGDLS and CDR2 YYNGEE. J lost 2 bases, V lost 4 bases, and 7 bases had no gene match. This CDR3 comprises 17 residues.